This TCR beta chain was profiled in a study of tumor-infiltrating lymphocytes in primary liver carcinoma. The ends were cut back, 0 bases at V and 3 bases at J, with 12 bases in the middle. The germline gives CDR1 SGHNT, CDR2 YENEEA. This CDR3 has 16 residues. Constant-region priming of around 530 ng total RNA yielded TCR beta cDNA. ARM-PCR was slightly modified, and three nested multiplex PCR rounds with it gave rise to the TCR beta libraries. Each of the first two PCR rounds ran approximately 10 cycles with TRBV1-TRBV30 forward and C-beta reverse primers. TCRdb analysed the multiplex PCR reads with MiXCR anew, one entry per CDR3 protein. The sample carries about 310,000 distinct CDR3 sequences, roughly 60% recorded once. This clonotype was counted many times. Blood RNA was derived from unsorted whole blood, and germline DNA was extracted too.

The receptor was derived from a woman in her thirties with primary liver carcinoma and hepatitis B virus infection. The sample taken for sequencing was peripheral blood. The chain joins TRBV11-3 to TRBJ2-1; D ambiguous. CDR3 residues: CASSLDLRTIYNEQFF. The DNA for the CDR3 is TGTGCCAGCAGCTTAGATCTGCGGACGATCTACAATGAGCAGTTCTTC.